The 3 T cell receptor beta chains in this list originate from one sample, sequenced in a study of T cell responses to AZD1222 COVID-19 vaccine. Using immunoSEQ multiplex PCR, the repertoire was profiled, and TCRdb retains in-frame clones only, with some absent. The repertoire includes 75,000 to 90,000 clones, roughly 90% of them detected once, and roughly 4.7% sits in the top ten. Here the sequenced sample was peripheral blood, taken 28 days after the second AZD1222 dose. The receptors come from an adult who received the AZD1222 COVID-19 vaccine.

V usage is TRBV29-1 and J usage is TRBJ2-7; the match to TRBD1 covers 7 bases. The CDR3 runs to 14 residues. The germline gives CDR1 SQVTM, CDR2 ANQGSEA. The ends lost 0 bases at V and 2 bases at J; junction bases unmatched: 4. In nucleotides, the CDR3 is TGCAGCGTTGAAGATCAACAGGGGCCCTACGAGCAGTACTTC. It codes for CSVEDQQGPYEQYF.

The V gene is TRBV28, the J gene TRBJ2-7; D possibly uses TRBD1 or TRBD2 (5 bases each). Germline-derived CDR1 and CDR2 are MDHEN and SYDVKM. V was trimmed by 3 bases and J by 0 bases, leaving 9 bases between them. The CDR3 consists of 14 residues. CDR3 sequence: CASSFGGPSYEQYF. CDR3 sequence (DNA): TGTGCCAGCAGTTTTGGGGGACCCTCCTACGAGCAGTACTTC.

V gene TRBV12-3 or TRBV12-4 combines with J gene TRBJ1-1, with D unclear. The ends were cut back, 4 bases at V and 9 bases at J, with 6 bases in the middle. The CDR3 spans 10 residues. Here the CDR3 reads CASSSSKAFF. The CDR3 DNA follows: TGTGCCAGCAGTTCCTCCAAAGCTTTCTTT.